This TCR beta chain was recorded in a study of T cell responses to AZD1222 COVID-19 vaccine. Study as a whole: It was second doses at about 4 or about 12 weeks that were pooled. Points from the study as a whole: Vaccination with two AZD1222 doses was followed by a rise in Spike-specific TCR breadth and depth. No day 14 peak samples; only post-peak repertoires were characterized. Seropositive status at baseline applied to only six AZD1222 recipients.

On this clone itself: The antigen is unknown.

Germline V gene data show CDR1 as SGDLS and CDR2 as YYNGEE. This CDR3 is built from 16 residues. Trimming left V 1 base short and J 2 bases short, with 12 bases between. Produced via immunoSEQ multiplex PCR; TCRdb's table is partial and in-frame only. Among about 130,000 clones, around 84% were seen once, and the ten largest hold 9% to 15%. The clonotype comes from an adult in good health. The specimen was peripheral blood, collected on day 0 of AZD1222 vaccination. This rearrangement joins TRBV9 to TRBJ2-2; TRBD2 might be the D (7 bases). CDR3: CASSVRSGTNTGELFF. CDR3 DNA sequence: TGTGCCAGCAGCGTAAGGAGCGGGACAAACACCGGGGAGCTGTTTTTT.